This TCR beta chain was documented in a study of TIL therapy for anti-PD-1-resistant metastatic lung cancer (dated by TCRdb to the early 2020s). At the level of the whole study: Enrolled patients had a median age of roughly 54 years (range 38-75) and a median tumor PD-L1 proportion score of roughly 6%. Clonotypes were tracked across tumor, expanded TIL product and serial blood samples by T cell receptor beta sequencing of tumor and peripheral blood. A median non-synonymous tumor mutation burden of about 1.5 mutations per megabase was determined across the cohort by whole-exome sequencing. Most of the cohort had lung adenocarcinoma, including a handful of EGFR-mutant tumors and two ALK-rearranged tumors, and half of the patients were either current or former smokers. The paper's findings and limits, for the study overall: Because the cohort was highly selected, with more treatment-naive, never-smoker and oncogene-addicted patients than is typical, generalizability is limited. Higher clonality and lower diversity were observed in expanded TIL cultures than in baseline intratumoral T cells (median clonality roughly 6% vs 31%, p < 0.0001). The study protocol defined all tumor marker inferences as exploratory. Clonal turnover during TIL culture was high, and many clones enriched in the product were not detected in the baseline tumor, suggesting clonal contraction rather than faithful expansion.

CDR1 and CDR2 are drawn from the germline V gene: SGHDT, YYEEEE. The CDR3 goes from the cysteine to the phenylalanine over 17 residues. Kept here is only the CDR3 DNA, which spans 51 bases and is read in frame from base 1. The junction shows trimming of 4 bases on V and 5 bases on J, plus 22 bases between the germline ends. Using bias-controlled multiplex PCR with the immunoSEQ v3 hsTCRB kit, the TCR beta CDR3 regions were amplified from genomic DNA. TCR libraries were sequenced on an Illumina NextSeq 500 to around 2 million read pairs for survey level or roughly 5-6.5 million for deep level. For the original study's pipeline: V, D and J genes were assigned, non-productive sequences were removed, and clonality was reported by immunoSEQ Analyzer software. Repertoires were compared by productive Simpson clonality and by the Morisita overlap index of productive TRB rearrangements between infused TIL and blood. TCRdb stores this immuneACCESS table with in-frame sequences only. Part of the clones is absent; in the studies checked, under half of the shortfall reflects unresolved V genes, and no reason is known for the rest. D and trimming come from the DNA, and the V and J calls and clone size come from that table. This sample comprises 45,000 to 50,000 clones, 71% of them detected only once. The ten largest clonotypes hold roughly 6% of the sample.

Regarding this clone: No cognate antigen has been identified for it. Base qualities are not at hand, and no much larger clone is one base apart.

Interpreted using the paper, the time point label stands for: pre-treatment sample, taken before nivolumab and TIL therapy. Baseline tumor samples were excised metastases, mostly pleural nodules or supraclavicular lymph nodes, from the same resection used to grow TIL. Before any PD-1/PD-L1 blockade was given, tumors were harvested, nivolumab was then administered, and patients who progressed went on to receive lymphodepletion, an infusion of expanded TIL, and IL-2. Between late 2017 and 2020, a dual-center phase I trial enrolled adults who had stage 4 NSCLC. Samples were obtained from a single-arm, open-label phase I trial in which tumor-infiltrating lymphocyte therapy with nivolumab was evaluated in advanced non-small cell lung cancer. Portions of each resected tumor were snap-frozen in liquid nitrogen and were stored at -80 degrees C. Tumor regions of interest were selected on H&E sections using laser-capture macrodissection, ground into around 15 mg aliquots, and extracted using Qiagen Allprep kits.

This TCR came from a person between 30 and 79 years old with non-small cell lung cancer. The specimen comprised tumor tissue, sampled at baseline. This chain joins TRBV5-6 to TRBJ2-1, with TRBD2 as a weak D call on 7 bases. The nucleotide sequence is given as TGTGCCAGCAGCCCCAAGGGGGGGGGACCTCTGGACAATGAGCAGTTCTTC. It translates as CASSPKGGGPLDNEQFF.